A single sample is the source of the 5 T cell receptor beta chains below, sequenced in a study of identical twins. One entry per CDR3 protein, called by TCRdb with MiXCR from the 5' RACE reads. The profile shows roughly 1.6 million distinct CDR3 sequences, around a third of them singletons. Sample: cord blood. All receptors come from a newborn girl in good health.

V gene TRBV6-6 combines with J gene TRBJ2-3; no reliable D call. This CDR3 has 15 residues. Germline CDR1 MNHNY, CDR2 SVGAGI (reference sequence). V was shortened by 5 bases and J by 4 bases, with 16 bases between the two germline ends. CDR3 loop: CASSGSSEWADTQYF. Here the CDR3 DNA reads TGTGCCAGCAGTGGATCTAGTGAGTGGGCAGATACGCAGTATTTT.

The J gene is TRBJ1-2, the V gene TRBV6-1; D is possibly TRBD1 (6 bases). V lost 3 bases and J 7 bases, leaving 9 bases between the germline ends. The CDR3 length is 12 residues. Per the germline V gene, CDR1 is MNHNS and CDR2 is SASEGT. The CDR3 reads CASSDTGFGYTF. The CDR3 region has the DNA TGTGCCAGCAGTGACACAGGGTTTGGCTACACCTTC.

The gene calls are TRBV20-1 and TRBJ2-7; 12 nucleotides agree with TRBD2. The length of the CDR3 is 15 residues. After removal of 6 bases from V and 2 bases from J, the junction contained 8 bases not matched to a gene. Per the germline V gene, CDR1 is DFQATT and CDR2 is SNEGSKA (reference sequence). The CDR3 region has the DNA TGCAGTGCCCGGACTAGCGGGATTCTTACCTACGAGCAGTACTTC. It specifies CSARTSGILTYEQYF.

As for this clonotype: A much larger clone lies one base from this, so it may be a read error. This chain joins TRBV29-1 and TRBJ2-1; D gene uncertain. This CDR3 spans 13 amino acids. Germline lookup yields CDR1 SQVTM and CDR2 ANQGSEA. Deletions cut 0 bases from V and 8 bases from J, with 11 bases between. CDR3 sequence: CSVEDRRYDEQFF. The CDR3 DNA reads TGCAGCGTTGAAGATCGCAGGTACGATGAGCAGTTCTTC.

About this clonotype: The germline gene is not matched at one end of the junction; a read error may be the cause. This sequence joins TRBV4-1 and TRBJ2-1, with 8 bases lining up with TRBD2. The CDR3 is 15 residues long. In germline, CDR1 is MGHRA, CDR2 YSYEKL. The chain's CDR3 is CASSRTGTRYNGQFF. The CDR3 DNA reads TGCGCCAGCAGCCGGACCGGGACTAGGTACAATGGGCAGTTCTTC.